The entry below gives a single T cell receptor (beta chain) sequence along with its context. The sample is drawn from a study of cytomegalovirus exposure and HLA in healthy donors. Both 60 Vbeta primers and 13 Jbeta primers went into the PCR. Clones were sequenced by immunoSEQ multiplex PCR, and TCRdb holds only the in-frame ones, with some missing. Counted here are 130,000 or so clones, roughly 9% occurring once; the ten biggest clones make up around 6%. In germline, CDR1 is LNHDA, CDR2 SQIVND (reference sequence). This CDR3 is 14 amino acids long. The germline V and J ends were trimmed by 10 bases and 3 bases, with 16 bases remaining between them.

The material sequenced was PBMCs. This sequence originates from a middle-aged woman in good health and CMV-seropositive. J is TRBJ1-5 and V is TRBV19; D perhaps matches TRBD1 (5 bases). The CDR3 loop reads CATSTASINQPQHF. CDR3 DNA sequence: TGTGCCACCTCGACAGCCTCGATCAATCAGCCCCAGCATTTT.